These T cell receptor beta chains were read from a single sample in a study of regulatory T cells in long-lasting Graves disease. TCRdb independently ran MiXCR on the multiplex PCR reads; one entry per CDR3 protein. The sample has under 300,000 distinct CDR3 sequences, around 21% seen once; the top ten hold about 15%. This specimen consisted of peripheral blood mononuclear cells (PBMCs), obtained at new diagnosis, from a patient treated with antithyroid drugs. These receptors originate from a female donor with Graves disease. The CDR3 runs from the conserved cysteine through the conserved F or W. Each record gives: clone size, D gene, J gene, V gene, CDR3 DNA, CDR3 protein. D genes are given only for firm matches. Clone size appears in some rows only: once, few, many, or a class for an expanded clone.

.	.	TRBJ1-2	TRBV28	TGTGCCAGCAGTTTTGTTATAAGTGATGGCTACACCTTC	CASSFVISDGYTF
many	TRBD1	TRBJ1-2	TRBV3-1	TGTGCCAGCAGCCAAGATTGGGGACAGAACTATGGCTACACCTTC	CASSQDWGQNYGYTF
many	.	TRBJ2-1	TRBV20-1	TGCAGTGCTAGAGATCGGAGACAGGCATCTTCGCAGTTCTTC	CSARDRRQASSQFF
many	TRBD1	TRBJ1-2	TRBV7-2	TGTGCCAGCAGCTCGACCTTTGACAGGGGACTAGGCTACACCTTC	CASSSTFDRGLGYTF
.	TRBD1	TRBJ1-1	TRBV10-2	TGCGCCAGCACCTGGGACGGGACAGGTAACACTGAAGCTTTCTTT	CASTWDGTGNTEAFF
many	.	TRBJ2-7	TRBV6-1	TGTGCCAGCAGCGGACGTTGGGGGTCTTCCTACGAGCAGTACTTC	CASSGRWGSSYEQYF
many	TRBD1	TRBJ2-7	TRBV6-1	TGTGCCAGCAGTAAGGACAGGGGGGACTACGAGCAGTACTTC	CASSKDRGDYEQYF
few	.	TRBJ1-1	TRBV7-6	TGTGCCAGCAGCTCCAGCGCGGGGCGCCTTCGGAACACTGAAGCTTTCTTT	CASSSSAGRLRNTEAFF
many	.	TRBJ1-1	TRBV20-1	TGCAGTGCTAGAGCCTTTTTAACCGGGACACTTATGAACACTGAAGCTTTCTTT	CSARAFLTGTLMNTEAFF
many	TRBD1	TRBJ1-4	TRBV30	TGTGCCTGGGCCGACAGGGCTGAAAAACTGTTTTTT	CAWADRAEKLFF
many	.	TRBJ1-1	TRBV12-3/TRBV12-4	TGTGCCAGCAGACCCACAGGGTGGAGGGAAGCTTTCTTT	CASRPTGWREAFF
once	TRBD2	TRBJ2-1	TRBV6-1	TGTGCCAGCAGCGAGAGCGGGAGGGCCTACAATGAGCAGTTCTTC	CASSESGRAYNEQFF
many	.	TRBJ1-4	TRBV6-1	TGTGCCAGCAGTCCTCCCGGCGAGGGTAGTGAAAAACTGTTTTTT	CASSPPGEGSEKLFF
few	TRBD1	TRBJ2-3	TRBV5-1	TGCGCCAGCAGCGCCCGGGACAGGGGTGTCACAGATACGCAGTATTTT	CASSARDRGVTDTQYF
many	TRBD1	TRBJ2-3	TRBV10-3	TGTGCCATCAGTGAAGGACAGGGTACGTCAGATACGCAGTATTTT	CAISEGQGTSDTQYF
.	.	TRBJ1-6	TRBV6-5	TGTGCCAGCAGTTATGTCGGGCCAGGGAATTCACCCCTCCACTTT	CASSYVGPGNSPLHF
many	TRBD2	TRBJ2-5	TRBV20-1	TGCAGTGCCCCACTAGCGGGTGTACAAGAGACCCAGTACTTC	CSAPLAGVQETQYF
.	TRBD2	TRBJ2-2	TRBV25-1	TGTGCCAGCAGTGATCCCACTAGCGGGGGTAACACCGGGGAGCTGTTTTTT	CASSDPTSGGNTGELFF
many	.	TRBJ2-5	TRBV18	TGTGCCAGCTCACCACCGAGTATATTGGAGGGAGAGACCCAGTACTTC	CASSPPSILEGETQYF
few	.	TRBJ2-1	TRBV5-6	TGTGCCAGCAGCTTGGGGGTGAGCTCCTACAATGAGCAGCTCTTC	CASSLGVSSYNEQLF
many	TRBD1	TRBJ2-1	TRBV3-1	TGTGCCAGCAGCCAACCGGACCAGGGGGCCTCCTACAATGAGCAGTTCTTC	CASSQPDQGASYNEQFF
many	TRBD1	TRBJ2-3	TRBV20-1	TGCAGTGCTAGTGCACCGGGACAGGGTCCCGATACGCAGTATTTT	CSASAPGQGPDTQYF
many	.	TRBJ1-2	TRBV3-1	TGTGCCAGCAGCCAAGAGGTCCACTATGGCTACACCTTC	CASSQEVHYGYTF
.	.	TRBJ1-1	TRBV7-9	TGTGCCAGCAGCTCGACTTCCTCCTTTCGCGCCGAAGCTTTCTTT	CASSSTSSFRAEAFF
.	.	TRBJ1-3	TRBV7-8	TGTGCCAGCAGCTTAGCCGGGGGCGTGGGGAGAAACACCATATATTTT	CASSLAGGVGRNTIYF
.	TRBD2	TRBJ2-5	TRBV4-1	TGCGCCAGCAGCTATGGACTAGCGGGGCCGTCGGAAACCCAGTACTTC	CASSYGLAGPSETQYF
many	TRBD2	TRBJ2-3	TRBV6-2/TRBV6-3	TGTGCCAGCAGTGACTGGGCTAGCGGGGGGGCCGTCGGAGATACGCAGTATTTT	CASSDWASGGAVGDTQYF
many	.	TRBJ2-2	TRBV6-1	TGTGCCAGCACCGAAGGGACACTTGCGAACACCGGGGAGCTGTTTTTT	CASTEGTLANTGELFF
.	.	TRBJ2-7	TRBV14	TGTGCCAGCAGCCAGAGGTTGGGGGGACGGATGCCTTCGAACTCCTACGAACAGTACTTC	CASSQRLGGRMPSNSYEQYF
many	.	TRBJ1-4	TRBV7-7	TGTGCCAGCAGCGGGGGATGGAGTAATGAAAAACTGTTTTTT	CASSGGWSNEKLFF
many	.	TRBJ1-1	TRBV27	TGTGCCAGCAGTTTAAGGGGCGAGAGCACTGAAGCTTTCTTT	CASSLRGESTEAFF
many	.	TRBJ2-7	TRBV11-2	TGTGCCAGCAGCGCACAGTACGAGCAGTACTTC	CASSAQYEQYF
many	TRBD1	TRBJ1-1	TRBV7-2	TGTGCCAGCAGCAAGACAGGGAGGGCTGAAGCTTTCTTT	CASSKTGRAEAFF
many	TRBD1	TRBJ1-1	TRBV6-1	TGTGCCAGCAGACGTCCCGGGACAGGGAACACTGAAGCTTTCTTT	CASRRPGTGNTEAFF
.	.	TRBJ2-3	TRBV5-1	TGCGCCAGCAGCTTGGGACCGGGACTCACTACAGATACGCAGTATTTT	CASSLGPGLTTDTQYF
many	.	TRBJ2-2	TRBV7-8	TGTGCCAGCACCCTGAACGAGGGTCCCATTACCGGGGAGCTGTTTTTT	CASTLNEGPITGELFF
few	.	TRBJ1-1	TRBV20-1	TGCAGGGGCGACGGGGGCCACACTGAAGCTTTCTTT	CRGDGGHTEAFF
many	.	TRBJ1-1	TRBV20-1	TGCAGTGTCAGACCAGGGCTGAACACTGAAGCTTTCTTT	CSVRPGLNTEAFF
many	.	TRBJ1-5	TRBV7-2	TGTGCCAGCAGCTTAGGGTCGGGAAACAATCAGCCCCAGCATTTT	CASSLGSGNNQPQHF
.	.	TRBJ1-1	TRBV5-1	TGCGCCAGCAGCTTGGTGGGAATCATGAACACTGAAGCTTTCTTT	CASSLVGIMNTEAFF
many	.	TRBJ1-3	TRBV7-8	TGTGCCAGCAGTCTTGCGGGGTACACCATATATTTT	CASSLAGYTIYF
many	TRBD1	TRBJ1-1	TRBV5-1	TGCGCCAGCAGCTTGGGCAGGGGGGCAATCTTGAACACTGAAGCTTTCTTT	CASSLGRGAILNTEAFF
.	.	TRBJ1-2	TRBV5-1	TGCGCCAGCAGCCCCGGGACAAGAATAACACATAACTATGGCTACACCTTC	CASSPGTRITHNYGYTF
many	TRBD2	TRBJ2-7	TRBV12-3/TRBV12-4	TGTGCCAGCAGCCTCACGGGGACTACCTACGAGCAGTACTTC	CASSLTGTTYEQYF
many	TRBD1	TRBJ2-1	TRBV3-1	TGTGCCAGCAGCCAAGGACAGGGGGGCTACAATGAGCAGTTCTTC	CASSQGQGGYNEQFF
once	TRBD2	TRBJ2-7	TRBV11-2	TGTGCCAGCAGCTTAGATTTGGGCGGGGGAACCTACGAGCAGTACTTC	CASSLDLGGGTYEQYF
many	.	TRBJ1-1	TRBV7-2	TGTGCCAGCAGCTTCCACGGGGCGGGCACTGAAGCTTTCTTT	CASSFHGAGTEAFF
few	.	TRBJ2-5	TRBV5-1	TGCGCCAGCAGCCCCTCAGGTTACCAAGAGACCCAGTACTTC	CASSPSGYQETQYF
many	.	TRBJ1-1	TRBV18	TGTGCCAGCTCACCACCAAAGGGGGTGAACACTGAAGCTTTCTTT	CASSPPKGVNTEAFF
many	.	TRBJ1-4	TRBV6-9	TGTGCCAGCAGTTCTCGTTCCCTGGGGGAAAAACTGTTTTTT	CASSSRSLGEKLFF
.	TRBD1	TRBJ2-6	TRBV29-1	TGCAGCGTTGAAGCCCCCGACAGGGGAAGCTTTGGGGCCAACGTCCTGACTTTC	CSVEAPDRGSFGANVLTF
.	TRBD2	TRBJ2-7	TRBV14	TGTGCCAGCAGCCAAGGTCTAGCGGGTGATGGGTTCCACGAGCAGTACTTC	CASSQGLAGDGFHEQYF